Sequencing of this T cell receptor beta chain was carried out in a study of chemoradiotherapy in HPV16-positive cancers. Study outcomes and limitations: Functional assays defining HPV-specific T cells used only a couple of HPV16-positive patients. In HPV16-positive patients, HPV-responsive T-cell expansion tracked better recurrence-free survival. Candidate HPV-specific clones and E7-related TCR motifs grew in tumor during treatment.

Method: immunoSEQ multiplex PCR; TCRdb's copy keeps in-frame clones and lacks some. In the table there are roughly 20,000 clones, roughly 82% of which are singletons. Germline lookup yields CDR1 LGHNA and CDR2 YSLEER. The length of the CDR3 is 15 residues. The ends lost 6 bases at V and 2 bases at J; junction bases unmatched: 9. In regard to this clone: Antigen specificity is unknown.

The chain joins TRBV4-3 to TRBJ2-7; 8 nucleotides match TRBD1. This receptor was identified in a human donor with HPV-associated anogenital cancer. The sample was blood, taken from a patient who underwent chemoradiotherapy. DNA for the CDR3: TGCGCCAGCAGTCTGAGACAGGGGCCTACCTACGAGCAGTACTTC. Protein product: CASSLRQGPTYEQYF.